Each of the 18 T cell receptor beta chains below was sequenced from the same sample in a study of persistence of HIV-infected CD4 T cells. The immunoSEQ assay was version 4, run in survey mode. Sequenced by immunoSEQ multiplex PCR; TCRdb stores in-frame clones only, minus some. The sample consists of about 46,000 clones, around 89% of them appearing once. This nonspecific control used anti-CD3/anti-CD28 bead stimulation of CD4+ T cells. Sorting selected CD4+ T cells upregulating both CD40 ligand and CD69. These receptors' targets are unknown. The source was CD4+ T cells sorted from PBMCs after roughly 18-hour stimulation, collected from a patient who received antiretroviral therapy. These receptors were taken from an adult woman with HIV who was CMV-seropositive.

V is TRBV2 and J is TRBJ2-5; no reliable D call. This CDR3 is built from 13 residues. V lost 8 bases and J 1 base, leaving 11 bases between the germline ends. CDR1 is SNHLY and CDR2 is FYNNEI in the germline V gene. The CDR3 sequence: CASHLRLQETQYF. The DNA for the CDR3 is TGTGCCAGCCACCTGCGGCTCCAAGAGACCCAGTACTTC.

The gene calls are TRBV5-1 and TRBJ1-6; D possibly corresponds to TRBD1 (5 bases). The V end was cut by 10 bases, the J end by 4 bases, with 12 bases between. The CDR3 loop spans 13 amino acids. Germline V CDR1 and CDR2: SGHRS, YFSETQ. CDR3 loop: CASRDGYNSPLHF. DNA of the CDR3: TGCGCCTCCAGGGACGGGTATAATTCACCCCTCCACTTT.

In nucleotides, the CDR3 is TGTGCCATCAGTGAGACCGGCTCCTTTGGCGAGCAGTACTTC. It yields the protein CAISETGSFGEQYF. The genes are TRBV10-3 and TRBJ2-7; D is ambiguous. Germline-derived CDR1 and CDR2 are ENHRY and SYGVKD. V lost 2 bases and J lost 6, with 14 bases in between. This CDR3 has 14 residues.

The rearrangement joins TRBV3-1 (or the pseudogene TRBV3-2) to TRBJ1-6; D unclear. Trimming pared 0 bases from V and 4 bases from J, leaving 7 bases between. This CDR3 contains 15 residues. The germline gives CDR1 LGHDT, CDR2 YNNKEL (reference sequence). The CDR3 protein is CASSQEWPYNSPLHF. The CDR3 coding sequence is TGTGCCAGCAGCCAAGAATGGCCTTATAATTCACCCCTCCACTTT.

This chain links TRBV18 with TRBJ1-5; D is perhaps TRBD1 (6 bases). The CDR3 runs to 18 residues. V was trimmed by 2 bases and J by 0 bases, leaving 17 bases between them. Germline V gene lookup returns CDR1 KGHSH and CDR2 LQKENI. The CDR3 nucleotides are TGTGCCAGCTCACCAACGGCGCAGGGACACAATAGCAATCAGCCCCAGCATTTT. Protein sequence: CASSPTAQGHNSNQPQHF.

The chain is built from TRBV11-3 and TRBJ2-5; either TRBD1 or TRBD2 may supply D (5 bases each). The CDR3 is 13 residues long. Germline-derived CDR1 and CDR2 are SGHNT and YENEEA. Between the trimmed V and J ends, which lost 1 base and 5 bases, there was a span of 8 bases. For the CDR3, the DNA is TGTGCCAGCAGCTTAGGGTGGGGGGAGACCCAGTACTTC. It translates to CASSLGWGETQYF.

CDR3 loop: CASSPRGTSGRMGETQYF. The CDR3 bases are TGTGCCAGCAGTCCTAGAGGGACTAGCGGGAGAATGGGAGAGACCCAGTACTTC. The genes are TRBV6-6 and TRBJ2-5, with TRBD2 matching over 14 bases. The CDR3 sequence is 18 residues long. The trim removed 5 bases at V and 4 bases at J, leaving 12 bases unmatched. Per germline, CDR1 MNHNY and CDR2 SVGAGI (reference sequence).

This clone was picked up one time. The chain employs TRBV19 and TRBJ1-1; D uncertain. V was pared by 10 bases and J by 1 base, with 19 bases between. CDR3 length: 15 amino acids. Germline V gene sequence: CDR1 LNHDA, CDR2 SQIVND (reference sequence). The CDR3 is CATTSRSTGNTEAFF. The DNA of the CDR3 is TGTGCCACCACGAGTCGTTCGACGGGGAACACTGAAGCTTTCTTT.

CDR3 sequence: CASSRRGLGSYNEQFF. CDR3 DNA: TGTGCCAGCAGTCGGCGGGGCCTAGGGTCGTACAATGAGCAGTTCTTC. The V gene is TRBV5-8, the J gene TRBJ2-1, with a weak D call TRBD2 (6 bases). Trimming shortened V by 5 bases and J by 4 bases, and 19 bases separated the two germline ends. Germline assignment: CDR1 SGHTS and CDR2 YDEGEE. This CDR3 is 16 amino acids long. The full variable domain, its missing parts supplied by reference TRBV5-8 and TRBJ2-1, is EAGVTQSPTHLIKTRGQQATLRCSPISGHTSVYWYQQALGLGLQFLLWYDEGEERNRGNFPPRFSGRQFPNYSSELNVNALELEDSALYLCASSRRGLGSYNEQFFGPGTRLTVL.

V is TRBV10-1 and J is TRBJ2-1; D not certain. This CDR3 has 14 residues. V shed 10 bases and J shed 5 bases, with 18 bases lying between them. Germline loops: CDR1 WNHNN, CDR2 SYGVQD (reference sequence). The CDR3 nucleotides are TGCGCCACATTTGTTGGGAAGAAACACAATGAGCAGTTCTTC. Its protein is CATFVGKKHNEQFF.

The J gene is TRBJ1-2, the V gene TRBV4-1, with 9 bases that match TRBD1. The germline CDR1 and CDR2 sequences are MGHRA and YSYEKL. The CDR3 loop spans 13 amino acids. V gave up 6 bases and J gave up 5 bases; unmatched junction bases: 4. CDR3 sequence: CASSYGTGYGYTF. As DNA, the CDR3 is TGCGCCAGCAGTTACGGGACAGGGTATGGCTACACCTTC.

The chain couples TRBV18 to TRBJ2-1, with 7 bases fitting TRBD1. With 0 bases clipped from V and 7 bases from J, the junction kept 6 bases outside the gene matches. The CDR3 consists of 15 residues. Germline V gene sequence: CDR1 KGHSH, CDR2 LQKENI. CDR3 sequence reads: CASSPPTGWENEQFF. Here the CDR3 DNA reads TGTGCCAGCTCACCACCGACAGGGTGGGAGAATGAGCAGTTCTTC.

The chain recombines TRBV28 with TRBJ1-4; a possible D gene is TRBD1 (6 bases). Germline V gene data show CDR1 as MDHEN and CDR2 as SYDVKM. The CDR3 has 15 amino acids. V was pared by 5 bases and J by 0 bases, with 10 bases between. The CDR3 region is CASSIRQATNEKLFF. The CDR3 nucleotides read TGTGCCAGCAGTATTCGACAGGCAACTAATGAAAAACTGTTTTTT. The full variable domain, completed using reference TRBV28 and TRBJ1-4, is DVKVTQSSRYLVKRTGEKVFLECVQDMDHENMFWYRQDPGLGLRLIYFSYDVKMKEKGDIPEGYSVSREKKERFSLILESASTNQTSMYLCASSIRQATNEKLFFGSGTQLSVL.

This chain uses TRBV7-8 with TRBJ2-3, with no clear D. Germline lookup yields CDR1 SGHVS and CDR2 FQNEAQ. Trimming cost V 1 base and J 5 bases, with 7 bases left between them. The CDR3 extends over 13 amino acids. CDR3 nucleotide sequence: TGTGCCAGCAGCTTAGACTTACGAGATACGCAGTATTTT. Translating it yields CASSLDLRDTQYF.

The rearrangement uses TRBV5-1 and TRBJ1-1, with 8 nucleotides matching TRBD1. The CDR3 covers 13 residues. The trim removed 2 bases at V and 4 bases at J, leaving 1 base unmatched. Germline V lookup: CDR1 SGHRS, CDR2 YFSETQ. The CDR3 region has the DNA TGCGCCAGCAGCTTCGACAGGGGCACTGAAGCTTTCTTT. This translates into CASSFDRGTEAFF.

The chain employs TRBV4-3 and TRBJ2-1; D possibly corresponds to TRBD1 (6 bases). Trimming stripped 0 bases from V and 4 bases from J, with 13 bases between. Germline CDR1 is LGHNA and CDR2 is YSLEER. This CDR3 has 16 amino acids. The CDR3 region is CASSQDHRELYNEQFF. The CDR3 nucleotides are TGCGCCAGCAGCCAAGATCACAGGGAGTTGTACAATGAGCAGTTCTTC.

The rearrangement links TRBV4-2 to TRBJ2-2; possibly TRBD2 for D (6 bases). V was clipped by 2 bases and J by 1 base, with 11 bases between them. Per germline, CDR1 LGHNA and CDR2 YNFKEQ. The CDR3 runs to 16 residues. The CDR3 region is CASSQQGTENTGELFF. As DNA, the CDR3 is TGTGCCAGCAGCCAACAAGGGACTGAGAACACCGGGGAGCTGTTTTTT.

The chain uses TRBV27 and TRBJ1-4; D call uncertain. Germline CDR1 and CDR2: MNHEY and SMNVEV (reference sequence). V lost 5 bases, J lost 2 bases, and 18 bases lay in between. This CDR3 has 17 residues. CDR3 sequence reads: CASSPISVGFTNEKLFF. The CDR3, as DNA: TGTGCCAGCAGTCCTATCTCGGTGGGCTTCACTAATGAAAAACTGTTTTTT.